A single sample is the source of the 28 T cell receptor beta chains below, sequenced in a study of monozygotic twins with inflammatory bowel disease. For each CDR3 protein, TCRdb gives one entry from its re-call of the 5' RACE reads, without DNA. The repertoire table contains approximately 340,000 distinct CDR3 sequences. The sequenced material came from blood. The receptors were gathered from a human donor with ulcerative colitis or Crohn's disease, or a healthy co-twin of an affected twin (not recorded which).

The chain uses TRBV12-3 or TRBV12-4 and TRBJ1-2. The CDR3 is 16 amino acids. CDR3 sequence: CASSFRRLVGMDGYTF.

This CDR3 reads CAISVGGGPYNEQFF. This chain joins TRBV9 and TRBJ2-1. Germline V gives CDR1 SGDLS, CDR2 YYNGEE. The CDR3 sequence is 15 residues long.

The V call is TRBV7-8, the J call TRBJ1-5. The CDR3 runs to 16 residues. The germline gives CDR1 SGHVS, CDR2 FQNEAQ. CDR3 region: CASSSRDTDVNQPQHF.

This rearrangement joins TRBV5-1 to TRBJ1-6; TCRdb outputs TRBD1, but without DNA this stays unchecked. The CDR3 is 16 residues long. Germline CDR1 is SGHRS and CDR2 is YFSETQ. The CDR3 spells CASSPDRGPFDSPLHF.

The gene calls are TRBV21-1 and TRBJ2-4. TRBV21-1 is described as a pseudogene. CDR3 length equals 14 residues. This CDR3 reads CASSKAPAKNMQYF.

The chain combines TRBV20-1 with TRBJ2-1; the TCRdb D gene call, TRBD2, has no DNA to confirm it. Germline CDR1 reads DFQATT; CDR2 reads SNEGSKA (reference sequence). The CDR3 has 13 residues. The CDR3 here is CSARYGTNNEQFF.

The V call is TRBV3-1, the J call TRBJ1-2; TCRdb's assignment of TRBD1 cannot be checked, as there is no DNA. Germline loops: CDR1 LGHDT, CDR2 YNNKEL (reference sequence). There are 17 residues in the CDR3. CDR3 sequence: CASSHRETGPSRYGYTF.

The chain carries TRBV28 and TRBJ2-2; TCRdb indicates TRBD2, and absent DNA this call remains unverified. The CDR3 has 14 residues. In germline, CDR1 is MDHEN, CDR2 SYDVKM. CDR3: CASSLSGLTGELFF.

The V gene is TRBV28, the J gene TRBJ1-1. CDR1 MDHEN and CDR2 SYDVKM come from the germline V gene. This CDR3 has 14 residues. The CDR3 here is CASSPGGTGTEAFF. Complete variable domain (other parts from reference TRBV28 and TRBJ1-1): DVKVTQSSRYLVKRTGEKVFLECVQDMDHENMFWYRQDPGLGLRLIYFSYDVKMKEKGDIPEGYSVSREKKERFSLILESASTNQTSMYLCASSPGGTGTEAFFGQGTRLTVV.

The chain has TRBV28 and TRBJ2-5; checking the TCRdb D call of TRBD1 is not possible without DNA. CDR1 and CDR2 (germline): MDHEN, SYDVKM. The CDR3 runs to 16 residues. This CDR3 reads CATIGQGAFVQETQYF.

The chain couples TRBV25-1 to TRBJ1-2. Germline loops: CDR1 MGHDK, CDR2 SYGVNS. The CDR3 contains 15 residues. CDR3 loop: CASLPAYGPLSGYTF.

The chain combines TRBV5-1 with TRBJ1-1; without DNA, the TCRdb call of TRBD1 cannot be checked. This CDR3 contains 13 residues. Germline CDR1 is SGHRS and CDR2 is YFSETQ. CDR3 residues: CASSWTGGREAFF.

The V gene is TRBV20-1, the J gene TRBJ1-1. The germline gives CDR1 DFQATT, CDR2 SNEGSKA (reference sequence). CDR3 length equals 15 residues. CDR3 sequence: CSARDLVRAVTEAFF.

The chain employs TRBV14 and TRBJ1-5; the D call from TCRdb, TRBD1, cannot be confirmed without DNA. Germline CDR1 and CDR2: SGHDN and FVKESK. CDR3 size: 13 residues. The CDR3 sequence: CASSQGGDQPQHF.

This chain uses TRBV20-1 with TRBJ2-1; lacking DNA, the TRBD2 call made by TCRdb goes unchecked. This CDR3 spans 16 amino acids. Germline CDR1 DFQATT, CDR2 SNEGSKA (reference sequence). The CDR3 here is CSAAPNSGRADSEQFF.

This CDR3 is CASSQVGAYEQYF. The chain recombines TRBV3-1 with TRBJ2-7; TCRdb returns TRBD2, unconfirmable since there is no DNA. Germline CDR1 is LGHDT and CDR2 is YNNKEL (reference sequence). The CDR3 length is 13 residues.

V is TRBV5-1 and J is TRBJ2-3; there is no DNA to check the TCRdb D call of TRBD2. The CDR3 contains 18 residues. The V gene's germline CDR1 is SGHRS and CDR2 YFSETQ. The chain's CDR3 is CASSSTGTSGRRTDTQYF.

The chain has TRBV6-1 and TRBJ2-2; TCRdb selects TRBD1, and the lack of DNA leaves this call unchecked. The CDR3 sequence is 13 residues long. The germline V gene encodes CDR1 MNHNS and CDR2 SASEGT. The CDR3 sequence: CASIYRGVGELFF.

This chain joins TRBV12-3 or TRBV12-4 and TRBJ2-7; lacking DNA, the TRBD2 call made by TCRdb goes unchecked. This CDR3 has 11 residues. The CDR3 sequence: CASSSGRAEYF.

V is TRBV5-1 and J is TRBJ2-2; absent DNA, TCRdb's TRBD1 call cannot be checked. CDR1 is SGHRS, CDR2 YFSETQ, per germline. The CDR3 loop spans 16 amino acids. This CDR3 is CAGSPGGQGYTGELFF.

The chain has TRBV5-6 and TRBJ2-1; the TCRdb call, TRBD2, lacks DNA for checking. There are 17 residues in the CDR3. The germline CDR1 and CDR2 sequences are SGHDT and YYEEEE. The CDR3 sequence is CASSPRGLAGVYNEQFF. The complete variable domain, with remaining parts taken from reference TRBV5-6 and TRBJ2-1, reads DAGVTQSPTHLIKTRGQQVTLRCSPKSGHDTVSWYQQALGQGPQFIFQYYEEEERQRGNFPDRFSGHQFPNYSSELNVNALLLGDSALYLCASSPRGLAGVYNEQFFGPGTRLTVL.

The CDR3 spells CSGYNRGSFYNEQFF. This chain links TRBV29-1 with TRBJ2-1; the D call from TCRdb, TRBD1, cannot be confirmed without DNA. Germline V gene data show CDR1 as SQVTM and CDR2 as ANQGSEA. The length of the CDR3 is 15 residues.

This rearrangement joins TRBV3-1 to TRBJ2-7; TCRdb returns TRBD2, unconfirmable since there is no DNA. Germline assignment: CDR1 LGHDT and CDR2 YNNKEL (reference sequence). The CDR3 extends over 12 amino acids. This CDR3 reads CASSQVEGRRYF.

This sequence joins TRBV5-4 and TRBJ2-5; TCRdb's D gene call, TRBD1, goes unchecked for lack of DNA. CDR1 and CDR2 from the germline V gene are SGHNT and YYREEE (reference sequence). The CDR3 loop spans 16 amino acids. CDR3 amino acids: CASSLMGQGMQETQYF.

This chain connects TRBV10-2 to TRBJ1-4. This CDR3 spans 11 amino acids. CDR1 is WSHSY, CDR2 SAAADI, per germline. The CDR3 is CASSAAEKLFF.

The rearrangement uses TRBV12-3 or TRBV12-4 and TRBJ2-2; checking the TCRdb D call of TRBD1 is not possible without DNA. The CDR3 runs 14 residues. CDR3: CASSPPGSTGELFF.

The V call is TRBV4-1, the J call TRBJ2-7; TCRdb picks TRBD1, but there is no DNA to check that call. Germline loops: CDR1 MGHRA, CDR2 YSYEKL. The CDR3 is 16 residues long. This CDR3 reads CASSQVRGAGSYEQYF.

This sequence joins TRBV29-1 and TRBJ2-5. Germline V lookup: CDR1 SQVTM, CDR2 ANQGSEA. CDR3 length equals 13 residues. The CDR3 sequence: CSVKTGFQETQYF.